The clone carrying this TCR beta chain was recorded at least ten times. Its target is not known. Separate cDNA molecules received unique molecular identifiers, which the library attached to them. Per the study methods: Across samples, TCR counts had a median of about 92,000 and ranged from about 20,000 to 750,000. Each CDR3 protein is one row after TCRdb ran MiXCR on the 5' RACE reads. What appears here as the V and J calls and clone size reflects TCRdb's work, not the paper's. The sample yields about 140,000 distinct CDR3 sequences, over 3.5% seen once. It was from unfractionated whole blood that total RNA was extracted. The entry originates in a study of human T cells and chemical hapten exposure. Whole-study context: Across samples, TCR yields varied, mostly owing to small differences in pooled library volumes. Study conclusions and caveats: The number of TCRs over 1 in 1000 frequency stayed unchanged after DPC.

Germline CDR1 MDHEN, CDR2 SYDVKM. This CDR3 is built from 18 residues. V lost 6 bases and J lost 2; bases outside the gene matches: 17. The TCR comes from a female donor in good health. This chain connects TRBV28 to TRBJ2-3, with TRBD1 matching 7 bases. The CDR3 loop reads CASRLSPNRQGITDTQYF. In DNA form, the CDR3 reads TGTGCCAGCAGACTTAGCCCAAACCGACAGGGAATCACAGATACGCAGTATTTT.